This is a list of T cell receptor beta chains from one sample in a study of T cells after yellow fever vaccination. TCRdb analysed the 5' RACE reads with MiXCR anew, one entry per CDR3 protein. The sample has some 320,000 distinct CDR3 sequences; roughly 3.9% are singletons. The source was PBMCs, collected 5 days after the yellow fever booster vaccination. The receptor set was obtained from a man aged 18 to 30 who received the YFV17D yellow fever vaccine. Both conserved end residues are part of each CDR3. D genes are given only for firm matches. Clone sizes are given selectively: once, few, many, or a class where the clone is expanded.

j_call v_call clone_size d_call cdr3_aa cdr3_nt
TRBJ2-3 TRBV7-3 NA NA CASRRHSLGRITDTQYF TGTGCCAGCAGGCGTCATTCCCTTGGGAGGATCACAGATACGCAGTATTTT
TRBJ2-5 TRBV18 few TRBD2 CASSPRLAGAETQYF TGTGCCAGCTCACCAAGGCTAGCGGGGGCGGAGACCCAGTACTTC
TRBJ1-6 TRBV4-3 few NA CASSQVMGANSPLHF TGCGCCAGCAGCCAAGTGATGGGGGCAAATTCACCCCTCCACTTT
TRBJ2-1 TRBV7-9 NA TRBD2 CASSQRSPGLGGNEQFF TGTGCCAGCAGCCAGAGAAGTCCGGGACTAGGAGGGAATGAGCAGTTCTTC
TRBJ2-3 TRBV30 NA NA CAWSWGSTDTQYF TGTGCCTGGAGTTGGGGAAGCACAGATACGCAGTATTTT
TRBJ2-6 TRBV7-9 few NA CASSPPAVRAGANVLTF TGTGCCAGCAGCCCACCGGCCGTCCGGGCTGGGGCCAACGTCCTGACTTTC
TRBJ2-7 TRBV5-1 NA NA CASSLRSSQYEQYF TGCGCCAGCAGCTTGCGGAGTAGCCAGTACGAGCAGTACTTC
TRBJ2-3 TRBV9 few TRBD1 CASSATLDRVGTDTQYF TGTGCCAGCAGCGCAACCCTCGACAGGGTTGGCACAGATACGCAGTATTTT
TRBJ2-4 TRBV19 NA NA CASVGPPNIQYF TGTGCCAGCGTGGGGCCACCAAACATTCAGTACTTC
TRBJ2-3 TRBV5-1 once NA CASSGGRRVDTQYF TGCGCCAGCAGCGGCGGTCGAAGGGTAGATACGCAGTATTTT
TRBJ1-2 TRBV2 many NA CASSAGTDNYGYTF TGTGCCAGCAGCGCCGGGACGGATAACTATGGCTACACCTTC
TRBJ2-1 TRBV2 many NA CASSKSYNEQFF TGTGCCAGCAGTAAGTCCTACAATGAGCAGTTCTTC
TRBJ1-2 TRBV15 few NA CATSRDPHPDSNGYTF TGTGCCACCAGCAGAGATCCCCACCCGGACAGCAATGGCTACACCTTC
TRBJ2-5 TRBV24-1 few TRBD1 CATSDPGTGGETQYF TGTGCCACCAGTGATCCCGGGACAGGCGGAGAGACCCAGTACTTC
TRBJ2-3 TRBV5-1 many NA CASSLVMGTDTQYF TGCGCCAGCAGCTTGGTTATGGGCACAGATACGCAGTATTTT
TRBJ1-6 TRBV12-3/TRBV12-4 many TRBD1 CASSADRGSGSPLHF TGTGCCAGCAGTGCTGACAGGGGATCCGGTTCACCCCTCCACTTT
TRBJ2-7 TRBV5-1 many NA CASSILDGYEQYF TGCGCCAGCAGCATCCTGGACGGGTACGAGCAGTACTTC
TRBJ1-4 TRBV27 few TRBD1 CASSLSQGGFEKLFF TGTGCCAGCAGTTTATCCCAGGGGGGATTCGAAAAACTGTTTTTT
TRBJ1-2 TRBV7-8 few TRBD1 CASSLVTTGTFNYGYTF TGTGCCAGCAGCTTAGTAACGACAGGGACCTTTAACTATGGCTACACCTTC
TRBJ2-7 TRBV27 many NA CASSFTSTRLSEQYF TGTGCCAGCAGTTTCACCTCAACAAGACTCAGCGAGCAGTACTTC
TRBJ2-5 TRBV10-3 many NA CAISEWGGQGETQYF TGTGCCATCAGTGAGTGGGGGGGCCAAGGAGAGACCCAGTACTTC
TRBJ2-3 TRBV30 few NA CAWTAEYTQYF TGTGCCTGGACAGCTGAATATACGCAGTATTTT
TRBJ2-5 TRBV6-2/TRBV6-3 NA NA CASSYSIRGTQYF TGTGCCAGCAGTTACTCGATCAGGGGGACCCAGTACTTC
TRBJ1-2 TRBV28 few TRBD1 CASNRDRTYGYTF TGTGCCAGCAACCGGGACAGGACCTATGGCTACACCTTC
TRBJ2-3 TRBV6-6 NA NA CASSPLAGARGTDTQYF TGTGCCAGCAGTCCCCTAGCAGGGGCGCGCGGCACAGATACGCAGTATTTT
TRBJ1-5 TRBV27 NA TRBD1 CASSSIATGGSNQPQHF TGTGCCAGCAGTTCTATTGCCACAGGGGGAAGCAATCAGCCCCAGCATTTT
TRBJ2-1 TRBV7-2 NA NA CASKIQPANEQFF TGTGCCAGCAAGATTCAGCCAGCCAATGAGCAGTTCTTC
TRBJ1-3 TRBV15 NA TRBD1 CATSSEGAYGNTIYF TGTGCCACCAGCAGTGAGGGGGCATACGGAAACACCATATATTTT
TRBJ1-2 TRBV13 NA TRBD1 CASSLGRGSNGYTF TGTGCCAGCAGCTTAGGCAGGGGGTCGAACGGCTACACCTTC
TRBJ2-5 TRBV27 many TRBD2 CASSPDGGGRAQYF TGTGCCAGCAGTCCCGACGGGGGCGGGAGGGCCCAGTACTTC
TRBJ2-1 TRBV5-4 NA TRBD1 CASSWTGTGNYNEQFF TGTGCCAGCAGCTGGACCGGGACAGGAAACTACAATGAGCAGTTCTTC
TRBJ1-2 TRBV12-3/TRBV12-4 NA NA CASSLQSVIYGYTF TGTGCCAGCAGTCTGCAAAGTGTGATCTATGGCTACACCTTC
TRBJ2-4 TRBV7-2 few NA CASSLWALGKNIQYF TGTGCCAGCAGCTTGTGGGCCCTGGGGAAAAACATTCAGTACTTC
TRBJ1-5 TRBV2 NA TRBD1 CASSDPPGGNQPQHF TGTGCCAGCAGTGATCCCCCAGGGGGAAATCAGCCCCAGCATTTT
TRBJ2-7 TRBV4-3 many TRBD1 CASSRARGTSYEQYF TGCGCCAGCAGCCGGGCCAGGGGGACCTCCTACGAGCAGTACTTC
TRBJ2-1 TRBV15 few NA CATRSTGWGQNPREQFF TGTGCCACCAGATCCACGGGGTGGGGACAAAACCCAAGGGAGCAGTTCTTC
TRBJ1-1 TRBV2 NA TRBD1 CASTGTGSTEAFF TGTGCCAGCACCGGGACAGGGTCCACTGAAGCTTTCTTT
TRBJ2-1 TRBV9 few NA CASSVEAVVANEQFF TGTGCCAGCAGCGTAGAGGCAGTCGTTGCGAATGAGCAGTTCTTC
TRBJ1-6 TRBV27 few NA CASSFDNSPLHF TGTGCCAGCAGTTTTGATAATTCACCCCTCCACTTT
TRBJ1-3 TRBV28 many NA CASSDSTSGNAIYF TGTGCCAGCAGTGACAGCACCTCTGGAAACGCCATATATTTT
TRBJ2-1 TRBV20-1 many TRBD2 CSARTSGGADEQFF TGCAGTGCTAGAACCAGCGGGGGGGCGGATGAGCAGTTCTTC
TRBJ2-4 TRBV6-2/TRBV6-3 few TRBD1 CASSTPRDRGLAKNIQYF TGTGCCAGCAGTACCCCCCGGGACAGGGGACTAGCCAAAAACATTCAGTACTTC
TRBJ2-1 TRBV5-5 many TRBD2 CASSFRDYEYNEQFF TGTGCCAGCAGCTTCCGGGACTACGAATACAATGAGCAGTTCTTC
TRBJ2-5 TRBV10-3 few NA CAIRPFGAEETQNF TGTGCCATCCGGCCTTTCGGGGCAGAAGAGACCCAGAACTTC
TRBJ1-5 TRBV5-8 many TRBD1 CASSIGQGGQPQHF TGTGCCAGCAGCATCGGACAGGGAGGGCAGCCCCAGCATTTT
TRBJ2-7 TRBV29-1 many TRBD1 CSVGDRAYEQYF TGCAGCGTTGGGGACAGAGCCTACGAGCAGTACTTC
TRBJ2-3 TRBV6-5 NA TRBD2 CASRKNSGGLTDTQYF TGTGCCAGCAGAAAAAATAGCGGGGGCCTCACAGATACGCAGTATTTT
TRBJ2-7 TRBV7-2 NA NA CASSLDWGTYEQYF TGTGCCAGCAGCTTAGATTGGGGGACCTACGAGCAGTACTTC
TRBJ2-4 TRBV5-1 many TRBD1 CASSLEGQGISAKNIQYF TGCGCCAGCAGCTTGGAGGGACAGGGAATTTCAGCCAAAAACATTCAGTACTTC
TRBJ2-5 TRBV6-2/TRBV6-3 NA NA CASSSTVIGTQYF TGTGCCAGCAGTTCTACGGTGATAGGCACCCAGTACTTC
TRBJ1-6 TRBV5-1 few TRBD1 CASSRAGTGGDSPLHF TGCGCCAGCAGCCGCGCGGGTACAGGGGGCGATTCACCCCTCCACTTT
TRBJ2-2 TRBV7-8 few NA CASSLAVTGWANTGELFF TGTGCCAGCAGCTTAGCCGTTACAGGGTGGGCGAACACCGGGGAGCTGTTTTTT
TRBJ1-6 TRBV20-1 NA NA CSASRFGVLSSYNSPLHF TGCAGTGCTAGCCGCTTCGGGGTTCTCAGCTCCTATAATTCACCCCTCCACTTT